This T cell receptor (beta chain) derives from a study of beta chain features in type 1 diabetes. Expressed TCRB transcripts were sequenced because the isolated RNA had all been reverse transcribed beforehand. Measured with immunoSEQ multiplex PCR; TCRdb has only the in-frame clones, and not every one. The sample has some 270,000 clones; around 7.3% are singletons. The V segment lost 6 bases and the J segment 0 bases; nucleotides outside the gene matches: 3. Per the germline V gene, CDR1 is MNHEY and CDR2 is SMNVEV (reference sequence). The CDR3 loop spans 16 amino acids. The sample comprised central memory CD4+ T cells from blood. The chain couples TRBV27 to TRBJ2-2, with 11 bases identical to TRBD1. This clonotype was obtained from a woman younger than 30 in good health. The CDR3 nucleotides are TGTGCCAGCAGACGGGGACAGGGGGCGAACACCGGGGAGCTGTTTTTT. As protein: CASRRGQGANTGELFF.